Listed below are T cell receptor beta chains from one sample, sequenced in a study of blood T cells in healthy people across ages. MiXCR, run by TCRdb on the 5' RACE reads, gives a single entry per CDR3 protein. The sample records approximately 1.5 million distinct CDR3 sequences, about 35% being singletons. The sample consisted of blood. Receptors were obtained from a young woman in good health. The CDR3 runs from the conserved cysteine through the conserved F or W. Each record gives: CDR3 protein, CDR3 DNA, D gene, V gene, J gene, CDR3 length, clone size. D genes are given only for firm matches. The size entry is marked missing in some rows and otherwise reads once, few, many or a size class.

CDR3aa: CASSLETGGFAEQFF
CDR3nt: TGTGCCAGCAGTTTGGAGACAGGAGGCTTCGCTGAGCAGTTCTTC
d_gene: NA
v_gene: TRBV27
j_gene: TRBJ2-1
len: 15
abundance: few

CDR3aa: CASSGRHPDQPQHF
CDR3nt: TGTGCCAGCAGCGGACGGCACCCCGATCAGCCCCAGCATTTT
d_gene: NA
v_gene: TRBV6-5
j_gene: TRBJ1-5
len: 14
abundance: NA

CDR3aa: CASGQDGTGASYEQYF
CDR3nt: TGCGCCAGCGGCCAAGATGGGACAGGGGCGAGTTACGAGCAGTACTTC
d_gene: TRBD1
v_gene: TRBV4-1
j_gene: TRBJ2-7
len: 16
abundance: NA

CDR3aa: CASRTGQGTTPLHF
CDR3nt: TGTGCCAGCAGAACCGGGCAGGGGACGACACCCCTCCACTTT
d_gene: NA
v_gene: TRBV6-5
j_gene: TRBJ1-6
len: 14
abundance: few

CDR3aa: CASSSSLAGGQETQYF
CDR3nt: TGCGCCAGCAGCTCCTCCTTAGCGGGGGGCCAAGAGACCCAGTACTTC
d_gene: TRBD2
v_gene: TRBV5-1
j_gene: TRBJ2-5
len: 16
abundance: NA

CDR3aa: CSVPLGGSGGKTQYF
CDR3nt: TGCAGCGTGCCCCTGGGAGGCAGCGGGGGAAAGACCCAGTACTTC
d_gene: TRBD2
v_gene: TRBV29-1
j_gene: TRBJ2-5
len: 15
abundance: NA

CDR3aa: CASSSGLVTDTQYF
CDR3nt: TGTGCCAGCAGCTCAGGACTAGTCACAGATACGCAGTATTTT
d_gene: TRBD2
v_gene: TRBV9
j_gene: TRBJ2-3
len: 14
abundance: many

CDR3aa: CSARGTGTSSYNEQFF
CDR3nt: TGCAGTGCTAGAGGTACCGGGACCTCGTCCTACAATGAGCAGTTCTTC
d_gene: NA
v_gene: TRBV20-1
j_gene: TRBJ2-1
len: 16
abundance: NA

CDR3aa: CASSPRRASGELFF
CDR3nt: TGTGCCAGTAGTCCCAGGAGGGCATCGGGGGAGCTGTTTTTT
d_gene: NA
v_gene: TRBV19
j_gene: TRBJ2-2
len: 14
abundance: NA

CDR3aa: CASSLTRGRDSNEKLFF
CDR3nt: TGTGCCAGCAGTTTAACCCGGGGCCGGGACAGTAATGAAAAACTGTTTTTT
d_gene: TRBD1
v_gene: TRBV12-3/TRBV12-4
j_gene: TRBJ1-4
len: 17
abundance: NA

CDR3aa: CASSPNEHASGSLSSYEQYF
CDR3nt: TGTGCCAGCAGCCCAAACGAGCATGCTAGCGGGAGCCTGAGCTCCTACGAGCAGTACTTC
d_gene: TRBD2
v_gene: TRBV7-7
j_gene: TRBJ2-7
len: 20
abundance: NA

CDR3aa: CASSLIAGTSNTGELFF
CDR3nt: TGTGCCAGCAGCCTTATAGCAGGGACATCCAACACCGGGGAGCTGTTTTTT
d_gene: NA
v_gene: TRBV3-1
j_gene: TRBJ2-2
len: 17
abundance: NA

CDR3aa: CASSLEAGTGSYNEQFF
CDR3nt: TGCGCCAGCAGCTTGGAAGCCGGGACAGGCTCCTACAATGAGCAGTTCTTC
d_gene: TRBD1
v_gene: TRBV5-1
j_gene: TRBJ2-1
len: 17
abundance: NA

CDR3aa: CASSSSPGTGVRNAEAFF
CDR3nt: TGTGCCAGCAGCTCCTCCCCCGGTACAGGGGTGAGGAACGCTGAAGCTTTCTTT
d_gene: TRBD1
v_gene: TRBV7-2
j_gene: TRBJ1-1
len: 18
abundance: NA

CDR3aa: CASSQNYEQFF
CDR3nt: TGCGCCAGCAGCCAAAACTATGAGCAGTTCTTC
d_gene: NA
v_gene: TRBV4-1
j_gene: TRBJ2-1
len: 11
abundance: NA

CDR3aa: CASSLLEGGQPQHF
CDR3nt: TGCGCCAGCAGCCTCCTGGAGGGGGGCCAGCCCCAGCATTTT
d_gene: NA
v_gene: TRBV5-1
j_gene: TRBJ1-5
len: 14
abundance: NA

CDR3aa: CASSQGSATYEQYF
CDR3nt: TGCGCCAGCAGCCAAGGTTCGGCAACCTACGAGCAGTACTTC
d_gene: NA
v_gene: TRBV4-1
j_gene: TRBJ2-7
len: 14
abundance: NA

CDR3aa: CACVETGSSYEQYF
CDR3nt: TGTGCCTGCGTTGAGACAGGGAGCTCCTACGAGCAGTACTTC
d_gene: TRBD1
v_gene: TRBV30
j_gene: TRBJ2-7
len: 14
abundance: NA

CDR3aa: CASSEGGTGQETQYF
CDR3nt: TGTGCCAGCAGTGAGGGGGGGACTGGGCAAGAGACCCAGTACTTC
d_gene: TRBD2
v_gene: TRBV2
j_gene: TRBJ2-5
len: 15
abundance: NA

CDR3aa: CASSTLMSTGPYGYTF
CDR3nt: TGTGCCAGCAGCACCCTTATGAGTACAGGCCCCTATGGCTACACCTTC
d_gene: NA
v_gene: TRBV9
j_gene: TRBJ1-2
len: 16
abundance: NA

CDR3aa: CASSPRTGLYEQYF
CDR3nt: TGTGCCAGCAGTCCCCGGACAGGACTTTACGAGCAGTACTTC
d_gene: TRBD1
v_gene: TRBV4-1
j_gene: TRBJ2-7
len: 14
abundance: many

CDR3aa: CASRPDGSEAFF
CDR3nt: TGTGCCAGCAGACCCGACGGGAGTGAAGCTTTCTTT
d_gene: NA
v_gene: TRBV12-3/TRBV12-4
j_gene: TRBJ1-1
len: 12
abundance: NA

CDR3aa: CASSGGGPNYEQYF
CDR3nt: TGTGCCAGCAGCGGCGGAGGGCCTAACTACGAGCAGTACTTC
d_gene: NA
v_gene: TRBV9
j_gene: TRBJ2-7
len: 14
abundance: few

CDR3aa: CASSSYPGQSYEQYF
CDR3nt: TGTGCCAGCAGCTCCTACCCGGGACAGAGTTACGAGCAGTACTTC
d_gene: TRBD1
v_gene: TRBV7-9
j_gene: TRBJ2-7
len: 15
abundance: few

CDR3aa: CASSLTGGWTLNEKLFF
CDR3nt: TGTGCCAGCAGCTTAACGGGGGGTTGGACATTAAATGAAAAACTGTTTTTT
d_gene: NA
v_gene: TRBV7-6
j_gene: TRBJ1-4
len: 17
abundance: NA

CDR3aa: CASSSTTGFEQYF
CDR3nt: TGTGCCAGCAGCTCAACGACAGGGTTCGAGCAGTACTTC
d_gene: TRBD1
v_gene: TRBV5-6
j_gene: TRBJ2-7
len: 13
abundance: NA

CDR3aa: CASSPSRGNSPLHF
CDR3nt: TGTGCCAGCAGCCCTAGCAGGGGTAATTCACCCCTCCACTTT
d_gene: NA
v_gene: TRBV27
j_gene: TRBJ1-6
len: 14
abundance: many

CDR3aa: CASSPEREGQETQYF
CDR3nt: TGTGCCAGCAGCCCAGAGCGGGAGGGCCAAGAGACCCAGTACTTC
d_gene: TRBD2
v_gene: TRBV7-2
j_gene: TRBJ2-5
len: 15
abundance: NA

CDR3aa: CASSRGSGDQETQYF
CDR3nt: TGCGCCAGCAGCCGAGGTAGCGGGGATCAAGAGACCCAGTACTTC
d_gene: TRBD2
v_gene: TRBV4-1
j_gene: TRBJ2-5
len: 15
abundance: NA

CDR3aa: CASSPGQGISYTEAFF
CDR3nt: TGTGCCAGCAGTCCCGGACAGGGAATTTCGTACACTGAAGCTTTCTTT
d_gene: TRBD1
v_gene: TRBV12-3/TRBV12-4
j_gene: TRBJ1-1
len: 16
abundance: NA

CDR3aa: CASSLYLRGGSYQETQYF
CDR3nt: TGTGCCAGCAGCTTATACCTCCGCGGGGGCTCGTACCAAGAGACCCAGTACTTC
d_gene: NA
v_gene: TRBV7-2
j_gene: TRBJ2-5
len: 18
abundance: NA

CDR3aa: CSANPPGQLQETQYF
CDR3nt: TGCAGTGCTAATCCACCGGGACAACTCCAAGAGACCCAGTACTTC
d_gene: NA
v_gene: TRBV20-1
j_gene: TRBJ2-5
len: 15
abundance: NA

CDR3aa: CAIRARDDQPQHF
CDR3nt: TGTGCCATCAGGGCCCGGGACGATCAGCCCCAGCATTTT
d_gene: NA
v_gene: TRBV10-3
j_gene: TRBJ1-5
len: 13
abundance: NA

CDR3aa: CASSLQGGTYNEQFF
CDR3nt: TGTGCCAGCAGTTTACAGGGTGGGACCTACAATGAGCAGTTCTTC
d_gene: NA
v_gene: TRBV27
j_gene: TRBJ2-1
len: 15
abundance: NA

CDR3aa: CVIPLGGGSPNYGYTF
CDR3nt: TGTGTCATCCCCCTCGGAGGGGGGTCTCCTAACTATGGCTACACCTTC
d_gene: NA
v_gene: TRBV10-3
j_gene: TRBJ1-2
len: 16
abundance: once

CDR3aa: CSARGLAGGYLTSDTQYF
CDR3nt: TGCAGCGCTAGAGGGCTAGCGGGAGGGTACCTTACATCGGATACGCAGTATTTT
d_gene: TRBD2
v_gene: TRBV20-1
j_gene: TRBJ2-3
len: 18
abundance: NA

CDR3aa: CSVAGLPYEQYF
CDR3nt: TGCAGCGTAGCGGGGTTACCCTACGAGCAGTACTTC
d_gene: TRBD2
v_gene: TRBV29-1
j_gene: TRBJ2-7
len: 12
abundance: NA

CDR3aa: CASREGDNILYEQYF
CDR3nt: TGTGCCAGTAGGGAAGGGGATAATATACTCTACGAGCAGTACTTC
d_gene: NA
v_gene: TRBV12-3/TRBV12-4
j_gene: TRBJ2-7
len: 15
abundance: few

CDR3aa: CASRSGGTVQETQYF
CDR3nt: TGTGCCAGCAGAAGCGGGGGGACGGTCCAAGAGACCCAGTACTTC
d_gene: TRBD2
v_gene: TRBV2
j_gene: TRBJ2-5
len: 15
abundance: NA

CDR3aa: CSAPPRNRGLHEQYF
CDR3nt: TGCAGTGCTCCACCTCGTAACAGGGGGCTCCACGAGCAGTACTTC
d_gene: TRBD1
v_gene: TRBV20-1
j_gene: TRBJ2-7
len: 15
abundance: NA

CDR3aa: CASSRGSGNTGELFF
CDR3nt: TGTGCCAGCAGCCGGGGTAGCGGGAACACCGGGGAGCTGTTTTTT
d_gene: NA
v_gene: TRBV9
j_gene: TRBJ2-2
len: 15
abundance: NA